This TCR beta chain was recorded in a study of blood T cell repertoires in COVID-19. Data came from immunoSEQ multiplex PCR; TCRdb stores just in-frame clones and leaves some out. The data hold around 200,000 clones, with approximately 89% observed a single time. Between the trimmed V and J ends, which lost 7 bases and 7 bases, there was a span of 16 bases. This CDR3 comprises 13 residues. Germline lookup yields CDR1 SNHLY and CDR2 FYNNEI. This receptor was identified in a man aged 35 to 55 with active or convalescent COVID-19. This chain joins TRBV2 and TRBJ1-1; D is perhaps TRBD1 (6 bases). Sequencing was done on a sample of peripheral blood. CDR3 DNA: TGTGCCAGCATACGAGAGGACAGCTATGAAGCTTTCTTT. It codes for CASIREDSYEAFF. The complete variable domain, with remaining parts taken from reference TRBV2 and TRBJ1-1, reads EPEVTQTPSHQVTQMGQEVILRCVPISNHLYFYWYRQILGQKVEFLVSFYNNEISEKSEIFDDQFSVERPDGSNFTLKIRSTKLEDSAMYFCASIREDSYEAFFGQGTRLTVV.